The 27 T cell receptor beta chains listed next were all sequenced from one sample in a study of tumor-infiltrating lymphocytes in primary liver carcinoma. The blood RNA (from unsorted whole blood) was obtained, and germline DNA was also extracted. With 500 ng total RNA as template and a constant-region primer, TCR beta cDNA was made. For TCR beta, libraries were produced by three nested multiplex PCR rounds using slightly modified ARM-PCR. It was with TRBV1-TRBV30 forward primers and a C-beta reverse primer that the first two PCR rounds were run, at about 9 cycles each. One entry per CDR3 protein, called by TCRdb with MiXCR from the multiplex PCR reads. The table has approximately 340,000 distinct CDR3 sequences, roughly 61% seen once. Sequencing was carried out using peripheral blood. Receptors originate from a man in his forties or fifties with primary liver carcinoma and hepatitis B virus infection.

Regarding this clonotype: The CDR3 does not end in the conserved phenylalanine or tryptophan, so this is likely a read error. The V gene is TRBV5-4, the J gene TRBJ2-1; D possibly corresponds to TRBD1 (5 bases). Germline V gene lookup returns CDR1 SGHNT and CDR2 YYREEE (reference sequence). The V end lost 0 bases, the J end lost 8 bases, and 12 bases lay between the germline ends. The CDR3 runs 14 residues. The chain's CDR3 is CASSLVSRAHEQFL. CDR3 coding DNA: TGTGCCAGCAGCTTGGTCTCCAGGGCCCATGAGCAGTTCCTC.

Note on this clonotype: A much larger clone lies a single base off, so this may be a read error. The chain recombines TRBV29-1 with TRBJ1-1; tentative D call: TRBD1 (6 bases). CDR1 and CDR2 from the germline V gene are SQVTM and ANQGSEA. CDR3 length: 13 amino acids. CDR3 sequence: CCAGAAMNTEAFF. In DNA, the CDR3 is TGCTGCGCGGGGGCAGCCATGAACACTGAAGCTTTCTTT.

The genes are TRBV11-2 and TRBJ2-1; possibly TRBD2 for D (5 bases). Germline V gives CDR1 SGHAT, CDR2 FQNNGV. The V end was cut by 7 bases, the J end by 7 bases, with 14 bases between. The CDR3 runs to 13 residues. The CDR3 is CASNIGRANEQFF. The DNA for the CDR3 is TGTGCCAGCAACATAGGGAGAGCGAATGAGCAGTTCTTC.

Concerning this clonotype itself: The final CDR3 position lacks the conserved phenylalanine or tryptophan, pointing to a likely read error. The V call is TRBV5-5, the J call TRBJ1-1; D gene unclear. V was cut by 3 bases and J by 0 bases, with 9 bases left in between. Germline values: CDR1 SGHKS, CDR2 YYEKEE (reference sequence). This CDR3 region has 14 residues. The CDR3 DNA reads as TGTGCCAGCAGCTCGGAGGGTTTGAACACTGAAGCTTTCCTT. This translates into CASSSEGLNTEAFL.

As regards this clonotype: The junction shows a germline mismatch at one end, possibly a read error. The chain has TRBV10-3 and TRBJ2-7, with D perhaps TRBD1 (7 bases). Per the germline V gene, CDR1 is ENHRY and CDR2 is SYGVKD. The CDR3 sequence is 15 residues long. The CDR3 DNA sequence: TGTGCCATCGGGGGGCGGCAGGGGGAATCCTACGAGCGGTACTTC. As protein: CAIGGRQGESYERYF.

In its sample, this clonotype was seen many times. The chain recombines TRBV10-2 with TRBJ2-7; D is unresolved. The V end was cut by 5 bases, the J end by 4 bases, with 9 bases between. The V gene's germline CDR1 is WSHSY and CDR2 SAAADI. There are 12 residues in the CDR3. The CDR3 loop reads CASSPPSYEQYF. CDR3 nucleotide sequence: TGCGCCAGCAGTCCCCCTAGTTACGAGCAGTACTTC.

With respect to this clonotype: A much larger clonotype is one base distant, so this may be a read error. The chain links TRBV5-4 to TRBJ2-7, with 11 positions matching TRBD2. Germline CDR1 is SGHNT and CDR2 is YYREEE (reference sequence). CDR3 length: 15 amino acids. This chain's CDR3 is CASRLDGTSGYEQYF. CDR3 nucleotide sequence: TGTGCCAGCAGATTGGACGGGACTAGCGGCTACGAGCAGTACTTC.

A note on this clonotype: Just one base apart from a much larger clone, this may be a read error. The chain couples TRBV10-1 to TRBJ2-1, with TRBD2 identical over 14 bases. The CDR3 consists of 19 residues. V lost 3 bases to trimming and J lost 10 bases; unmatched junction nucleotides: 17. Germline CDR1 WNHNN, CDR2 SYGVQD (reference sequence). CDR3 in amino acids: CASSDTGHHGTSGRKEQFF. The CDR3, as DNA: TGCGCCAGCAGTGATACGGGCCATCATGGGACTAGCGGGAGAAAAGAGCAGTTCTTC.

This clonotype was found many times. The chain uses TRBV6-2 or TRBV6-3 and TRBJ2-5, with a weak D call TRBD2 (6 bases). The CDR3 loop spans 12 amino acids. The V gene lost 6 bases and the J gene lost 7 bases, with 12 bases spanning the gap. In germline, CDR1 is MNHEY, CDR2 SVGEGT. The DNA for the CDR3 is TGTGCCAGCAGCTCCGGGAGAACGACCCAGTACTTC. It yields the protein CASSSGRTTQYF.

The chain has TRBV5-4 and TRBJ1-1, with TRBD1 as a possible D gene (6 bases). The V and J ends lost 0 bases and 3 bases respectively, with 9 bases between them. The germline V gene has CDR1 SGHNT and CDR2 YYREEE (reference sequence). The CDR3 contains 14 residues. CDR3 coding DNA: TGTGCCAGCAGCTTGGCACCAGGGGACACTGAAGCTTTCTTT. Protein: CASSLAPGDTEAFF. The full variable domain, in which reference TRBV5-4 and TRBJ1-1 provide the parts outside the CDR3, is ETGVTQSPTHLIKTRGQQVTLRCSSQSGHNTVSWYQQALGQGPQFIFQYYREEENGRGNFPPRFSGLQFPNYSSELNVNALELDDSALYLCASSLAPGDTEAFFGQGTRLTVV.

The J gene is TRBJ1-6, the V gene TRBV4-1, with a possible D match to TRBD1 (6 bases). With 6 bases removed from V and 9 bases from J, the gap between germline ends came to 15 bases. From germline, CDR1 is MGHRA and CDR2 YSYEKL. This CDR3 comprises 14 residues. CDR3 sequence (DNA): TGCGCCAGCAGTCCCTTAGGGGGTAGTTCACCCCTCCACTTT. This encodes CASSPLGGSSPLHF.

Concerning this clonotype itself: In this CDR3 the conserved last residue, phenylalanine or tryptophan, is missing, so a read error is likely. The chain joins TRBV11-2 to TRBJ2-5; TRBD1 is a possible D gene (6 bases). Trimming removed 5 bases from V and 5 bases from J, with 18 bases in between. CDR1 and CDR2 (germline): SGHAT, FQNNGV. This CDR3 comprises 15 residues. CDR3 nucleotides: TGTGCCAGCAGCCTCTCCCAGGGGTTTTCGGAGACCCAGTACTGT. It codes for CASSLSQGFSETQYC.

This clonotype was picked up many times. The chain couples TRBV11-2 to TRBJ2-2, with 9 bases lining up with TRBD2. This CDR3 region has 18 residues. Germline V lookup: CDR1 SGHAT, CDR2 FQNNGV. V lost 1 base and J lost 1; bases outside the gene matches: 7. The CDR3 loop is CASSLVGLAGRNTGELFF. The CDR3 nucleotides read TGTGCCAGCAGCTTAGTGGGTCTAGCGGGAAGGAACACCGGGGAGCTGTTTTTT.

This clonotype was picked up a small number of times. This may come from a read error, since a much larger clone is one base off. The CDR3 does not close with the conserved phenylalanine or tryptophan, likely indicating a read error. The V and J genes are TRBV6-2 or TRBV6-3 and TRBJ2-7, with 9 nucleotides matching TRBD1. The CDR3 runs 16 residues. J was trimmed by 3 bases and V by 2 bases; bases with no gene match: 8. The germline V gene has CDR1 MNHEY and CDR2 SVGEGT. The CDR3 protein is CASSYLRTGEVYEQYL. CDR3 in DNA: TGTGCCAGCAGTTACCTAAGGACAGGGGAGGTCTACGAGCAGTACCTC.

V and J are TRBV11-3 and TRBJ2-1, with D perhaps TRBD1 (6 bases). Germline V gene lookup returns CDR1 SGHNT and CDR2 YENEEA. V was pared by 10 bases and J by 7 bases, with 20 bases between. The CDR3 extends over 14 amino acids. CDR3 in DNA: TGTGCCAATAGCTCCACGGGGCAGGGGAATGAGCAGTTCTTC. Its protein product is CANSSTGQGNEQFF. The variable domain in full, completed from reference TRBV11-3 and TRBJ2-1, reads EAGVVQSPRYKIIEKKQPVAFWCNPISGHNTLYWYLQNLGQGPELLIRYENEEAVDDSQLPKDRFSAERLKGVDSTLKIQPAELGDSAVYLCANSSTGQGNEQFFGPGTRLTVL.

As for this clonotype: This could be a read error, since a much larger clone is one nucleotide away. V is TRBV4-1 and J is TRBJ2-3, with D tentatively TRBD2 (6 bases). Germline V gene lookup returns CDR1 MGHRA and CDR2 YSYEKL. The CDR3 length is 16 residues. The CDR3 bases are TGCGCCAGCAGCCAGCGGCCGGGACTTACCACAGATAGGCAGTATTTT. Its translation: CASSQRPGLTTDRQYF.

V is TRBV10-2 and J is TRBJ1-1; 12 bases are shared with TRBD1. The junction had 3 bases not matched to a gene; V was cut back by 6 bases and J by 4 bases. The CDR3 contains 14 residues. The V gene's germline CDR1 is WSHSY and CDR2 SAAADI. The CDR3 DNA is TGCGCCAGCAGGGGACAGGGGGCGGCCACTGAAGCTTTCTTT. Its translation: CASRGQGAATEAFF.

This clonotype has more than one count but fewer than ten. The gene calls are TRBV2 and TRBJ2-3; no definite D call. Trimming left V 3 bases short and J 0 bases short, with 16 bases between. Per germline, CDR1 SNHLY and CDR2 FYNNEI. This CDR3 has 17 amino acids. The CDR3 nucleotides read TGTGCCAGCAGTGATGTGGGTGTTGGCAGGAGCACAGATACGCAGTATTTT. Translation gives CASSDVGVGRSTDTQYF.

A note on this clonotype: This may be a read error, as it is one base from a much larger clone. This chain uses TRBV4-2 with TRBJ2-7; TRBD2 is a possible D gene (6 bases). This CDR3 has 14 residues. The germline gives CDR1 LGHNA, CDR2 YNFKEQ. CDR3 protein: CASSDPGLSYERYF. CDR3 nucleotides: TGTGCCAGCAGCGACCCGGGACTCAGCTACGAGCGGTACTTC.

In regard to this clonotype: This may come from a read error, since a much larger clone is one base off. The chain recombines TRBV6-6 with TRBJ2-3, with a possible D match to TRBD1 (6 bases). The germline V and J ends were trimmed by 3 bases and 3 bases, with 16 bases remaining between them. This CDR3 is 16 amino acids long. Germline CDR1 is MNHNY and CDR2 is SVGAGI (reference sequence). The CDR3 loop is CASSYLGTRITDTQYF. CDR3 bases: TGTGCCAGCAGTTATCTCGGGACACGGATAACAGATACGCAGTATTTT.

This clonotype was seen a handful of times. The CDR3 carries no conserved terminal phenylalanine or tryptophan, so it likely arises from a read error. The chain links TRBV11-2 to TRBJ1-2; D remains ambiguous. The CDR3 loop spans 15 amino acids. Germline V gene lookup returns CDR1 SGHAT and CDR2 FQNNGV. Written as DNA, the CDR3 is TGTGCCAGTAGCTTAGATCTCTGGGGTGACTATGGCTACACCTAC. Its protein product is CASSLDLWGDYGYTY.

This clonotype was found once. A read error may explain this, as a much larger clone is one base away. The gene calls are TRBV29-1 and TRBJ1-1, with D maybe TRBD1 (5 bases). Germline CDR1 and CDR2: SQVTM and ANQGSEA. There are 12 residues in the CDR3. In DNA form, the CDR3 reads TGCAGGACCCGGGACTCGAACACTGAAGCTTTCTTT. Protein product: CRTRDSNTEAFF.

The sample holds one count of this clonotype. As DNA, the CDR3 is TGCATCAGCAGCCAAGACCCTATAAGGAGGGGGCCGTCGCAGTTCTTC. This sequence encodes CISSQDPIRRGPSQFF. The chain joins TRBV1 to TRBJ2-1; the D call in the table, TRBD1, was not verified against the DNA. TRBV1 is an annotated pseudogene. CDR3 length equals 16 residues.

Comment on this clonotype: One junction end does not reproduce the germline sequence, and a read error may be involved. The rearrangement joins TRBV6-6 to TRBJ1-1; possibly TRBD1 for D (5 bases). Germline CDR1 reads MNHNY; CDR2 reads SVGAGI (reference sequence). The CDR3 sequence is 13 residues long. In DNA form, the CDR3 reads TGTGGCAGCAGCTTGTCGGGGGGCACTGAAGCTTTCTTT. This encodes CGSSLSGGTEAFF.

The chain employs TRBV6-2 or TRBV6-3 and TRBJ2-1; D possibly corresponds to TRBD2 (5 bases). The CDR3 runs to 15 residues. From germline, CDR1 is MNHEY and CDR2 SVGEGT. V was pared by 9 bases and J by 12 bases, with 27 bases between. The CDR3 here is CASATHREGLPPQFF. CDR3 nucleotides: TGTGCCAGTGCCACCCATCGTGAGGGCCTCCCTCCGCAGTTCTTC.

This clonotype has more than one count but fewer than ten. The rearrangement uses TRBV5-1 and TRBJ1-4, with TRBD1 as a possible D gene (6 bases). In germline, CDR1 is SGHRS, CDR2 YFSETQ. The V gene lost 4 bases and the J gene lost 9 bases, with 13 bases spanning the gap. The CDR3 extends over 13 amino acids. CDR3: CASSPGAGKKLFF. In DNA form, the CDR3 reads TGCGCCAGCAGCCCGGGGGCCGGGAAAAAACTGTTTTTT.

As for this clonotype: Likely a read error: the CDR3 ends without its conserved phenylalanine or tryptophan. The chain recombines TRBV11-2 with TRBJ1-1; 7 nucleotides line up with TRBD1. The CDR3 runs to 15 residues. V lost 2 bases and J lost 2; bases outside the gene matches: 5. Germline CDR1 reads SGHAT; CDR2 reads FQNNGV. The chain's CDR3 is CASSLCGQANTEAFL. As DNA, the CDR3 is TGTGCCAGCAGCTTATGTGGACAGGCTAACACTGAAGCTTTCCTT.